Presented here are 30 T cell receptor beta chains from one specimen sequenced in a study of T cell repertoires in cytomegalovirus infection. One entry per CDR3 protein results from TCRdb running MiXCR on the reads. The repertoire holds around 260,000 distinct CDR3 sequences, with approximately 8.3% as singletons. The sample was PBMCs. These TCRs come from a human donor in good health (CMV status not recorded). Some clones in this sample may be carry-over from other donors' samples.

Many counts were recorded for this clonotype. V is TRBV7-8 and J is TRBJ2-1; D perhaps matches TRBD2 (7 bases). The ends were cut back, 5 bases at V and 10 bases at J, with 15 bases in the middle. CDR3 length: 13 amino acids. Germline CDR1 is SGHVS and CDR2 is FQNEAQ. The CDR3 here is CASSPRGAREQFF. The CDR3 DNA is TGTGCCAGCAGCCCACGGGGGGCACGCGAGCAGTTCTTC. The full variable domain, in which reference TRBV7-8 and TRBJ2-1 provide the parts outside the CDR3, is GAGVSQSPRYKVAKRGQDVALRCDPISGHVSLFWYQQALGQGPEFLTYFQNEAQLDKSGLPSDRFFAERPEGSVSTLKIQRTQQEDSAVYLCASSPRGAREQFFGPGTRLTVL.

This clonotype has at least ten counts. The rearrangement links TRBV27 to TRBJ1-1; D possibly corresponds to TRBD1 (6 bases). The germline V and J ends were trimmed by 5 bases and 1 base, with 11 bases remaining between them. Germline lookup yields CDR1 MNHEY and CDR2 SMNVEV (reference sequence). This CDR3 has 14 amino acids. Here the CDR3 reads CASSLRDTNTEAFF. DNA for the CDR3: TGTGCCAGCAGTCTCCGGGACACGAACACTGAAGCTTTCTTT.

This clonotype was seen a handful of times. V usage is TRBV20-1 and J usage is TRBJ1-1; D not resolved. The CDR3 consists of 10 residues. Germline loops: CDR1 DFQATT, CDR2 SNEGSKA (reference sequence). Trimming took off 6 bases at V and 9 bases at J, with 11 bases between the two ends. The CDR3 nucleotides are TGCAGTGCCAAAAAACAGAAAGCTTTCTTT. It is translated as CSAKKQKAFF.

This clonotype was seen a handful of times. The chain employs TRBV28 and TRBJ1-6; D unresolved. The germline gives CDR1 MDHEN, CDR2 SYDVKM. Trimming removed 8 bases at V and 4 bases at J, with 15 bases between. The CDR3 contains 15 residues. CDR3 region: CASHGSDGYNSPLHF. CDR3 sequence (DNA): TGTGCCAGCCATGGTTCGGACGGGTATAATTCACCCCTCCACTTT.

In this sample, this clonotype turned up many times. V gene TRBV20-1 combines with J gene TRBJ2-7; D is perhaps TRBD1 or TRBD2 (5 bases each). The CDR3 consists of 13 residues. Germline values: CDR1 DFQATT, CDR2 SNEGSKA (reference sequence). V lost 5 bases, J lost 3 bases, and 14 bases lay in between. The CDR3 DNA reads as TGCAGTGCTTCCCGAGGGGCTTACTACGAGCAGTACTTC. It encodes CSASRGAYYEQYF.

This chain joins TRBV12-3 or TRBV12-4 and TRBJ2-3, with unresolved D. CDR3 length: 15 residues. V was pared by 6 bases and J by 0 bases, with 13 bases between. The CDR3 region has the DNA TGTGCCAGCAGCTCTGGCCTAGTGAGCACAGATACGCAGTATTTT. It codes for CASSSGLVSTDTQYF.

At least ten counts were recorded for this clonotype. The gene calls are TRBV7-3 and TRBJ2-5, with D tentatively TRBD1 (6 bases). In germline, CDR1 is SGHTA, CDR2 FQGTGA. The CDR3 totals 15 residues. V was clipped by 9 bases and J by 3 bases, with 20 bases between them. As DNA, the CDR3 is TGTGCCAGTTGTGTACTGGAAAACAGGGAAGAGACCCAGTACTTC. Translation: CASCVLENREETQYF.

The gene calls are TRBV6-2 or TRBV6-3 and TRBJ2-7; D not resolved. The CDR3 loop spans 16 amino acids. Germline CDR1 MNHEY, CDR2 SVGEGT. V lost 2 bases to trimming and J lost 0 bases, with 14 bases between them. The CDR3 DNA is TGTGCCAGCAGTTACCCAAAGCCGAGGAGCTCCTACGAGCAGTACTTC. Translating it yields CASSYPKPRSSYEQYF.

This chain links TRBV25-1 with TRBJ1-4; TRBD1 aligns across 7 bases. Trimming removed 1 base from V and 3 bases from J; junction bases left unmatched: 5. CDR1 and CDR2 (germline): MGHDK, SYGVNS. This CDR3 comprises 16 residues. The CDR3 region has the DNA TGTGCCAGCAGTGAATCAGGGGGATCAGCTAATGAAAAACTGTTTTTT. Translating it yields CASSESGGSANEKLFF.

This chain uses TRBV29-1 with TRBJ1-1; perhaps TRBD1 as D (6 bases). The germline gives CDR1 SQVTM, CDR2 ANQGSEA. The CDR3 runs to 12 residues. Deletions cut 5 bases from V and 5 bases from J, with 12 bases between. CDR3 nucleotides: TGCAGCGTTAAGCCTCAGGGGACTGAAGCTTTCTTT. It codes for CSVKPQGTEAFF. Looking up the rest from reference TRBV29-1 and TRBJ1-1 gives the full variable domain: SAVISQKPSRDICQRGTSLTIQCQVDSQVTMMFWYRQQPGQSLTLIATANQGSEATYESGFVIDKFPISRPNLTFSTLTVSNMSPEDSSIYLCSVKPQGTEAFFGQGTRLTVV.

This clonotype was seen repeatedly, ten times or more. V gene TRBV19 combines with J gene TRBJ2-3; D not resolved. Germline CDR1 LNHDA, CDR2 SQIVND (reference sequence). The V end was cut by 1 base, the J end by 0 bases, with 17 bases between. The CDR3 has 18 residues. This CDR3 is CASSIAKGGPTSTDTQYF. Written as DNA, the CDR3 is TGTGCCAGTAGTATAGCCAAAGGCGGTCCCACTAGCACAGATACGCAGTATTTT.

This clonotype appeared many times. This sequence joins TRBV7-8 and TRBJ2-5; D perhaps matches TRBD1 (5 bases). The germline V gene has CDR1 SGHVS and CDR2 FQNEAQ. The CDR3 contains 14 residues. V lost 6 bases and J 1 base, leaving 12 bases between the germline ends. Here the CDR3 reads CASRGLRAQETQYF. CDR3 DNA: TGTGCCAGCAGGGGGCTTCGGGCCCAAGAGACCCAGTACTTC.

The table lists this clonotype with many counts. The chain employs TRBV4-1 and TRBJ1-4; 8 bases align to TRBD1. The CDR3 length is 16 residues. The trim removed 1 base at V and 7 bases at J, leaving 8 bases unmatched. From germline, CDR1 is MGHRA and CDR2 YSYEKL. The CDR3 nucleotides are TGCGCCAGCAGCCAAGGGACAGGGAACGCGGTTGAAAAACTGTTTTTT. Its protein is CASSQGTGNAVEKLFF.

The J gene is TRBJ1-1, the V gene TRBV7-9, with D unresolved. V lost 5 bases and J lost 4, with 14 bases in between. CDR1 is SEHNR, CDR2 FQNEAQ, per germline (reference sequence). This CDR3 has 14 residues. This chain's CDR3 is CASSPVGVSTEAFF. DNA for the CDR3: TGTGCCAGCAGCCCAGTTGGGGTTTCCACTGAAGCTTTCTTT.

This clonotype was seen many times. The chain couples TRBV7-9 to TRBJ1-5; no clear D. Trimming pared 2 bases from V and 0 bases from J, leaving 2 bases between. The CDR3 runs 13 residues. The germline gives CDR1 SEHNR, CDR2 FQNEAQ (reference sequence). CDR3 DNA: TGTGCCAGCAGCTTACATAGCAATCAGCCCCAGCATTTT. It codes for CASSLHSNQPQHF.

This clonotype was picked up many times. The chain employs TRBV12-3 or TRBV12-4 and TRBJ2-3, with 8 nucleotides matching TRBD1. V gave up 2 bases and J gave up 2 bases; unmatched junction bases: 6. CDR3 size: 16 residues. This CDR3 is CASSLRGTGNTDTQYF. CDR3 bases: TGTGCCAGCAGTTTAAGGGGGACAGGAAACACAGATACGCAGTATTTT.

In this sample, this clonotype turned up many times. In DNA form, the CDR3 reads TGTGCCACCAGCAGAGATCCTCAAGAGACCCAGTACTTC. Amino acid sequence: CATSRDPQETQYF. The chain has TRBV15 and TRBJ2-5, with no clear D. Germline CDR1 and CDR2: LNHNV and YYDKDF (reference sequence). The CDR3 extends over 13 amino acids. V lost 0 bases and J lost 2, with 4 bases in between. Supplemented by reference TRBV15 and TRBJ2-5, the full variable domain reads DAMVIQNPRYQVTQFGKPVTLSCSQTLNHNVMYWYQQKSSQAPKLLFHYYDKDFNNEADTPDNFQSRRPNTSFCFLDIRSPGLGDTAMYLCATSRDPQETQYFGPGTRLLVL.

This clonotype was detected only a few times. This chain uses TRBV6-6 with TRBJ1-4; possible D gene TRBD1, 6 bases. V lost 6 bases and J lost 5, with 13 bases in between. The CDR3 is 14 amino acids. Germline V gives CDR1 MNHNY, CDR2 SVGAGI (reference sequence). DNA of the CDR3: TGTGCCAGCAGACCCCCGGGGGCAAATGAAAAACTGTTTTTT. This translates into CASRPPGANEKLFF.

This clonotype was seen many times. The chain is built from TRBV7-2 and TRBJ2-7; D is unresolved. Per the germline V gene, CDR1 is SGHTA and CDR2 is FQGNSA. The CDR3 length is 11 residues. With 5 bases removed from V and 3 bases from J, the gap between germline ends came to 5 bases. In DNA, the CDR3 is TGTGCCAGCAGCCCCAACTACGAGCAGTACTTC. Translated, it gives CASSPNYEQYF.

The J gene is TRBJ2-3, the V gene TRBV29-1; no firm D call. This CDR3 region has 12 residues. The V end lost 2 bases, the J end lost 2 bases, and 5 bases lay between the germline ends. Germline loops: CDR1 SQVTM, CDR2 ANQGSEA. The CDR3 loop is CSVEFSTDTQYF. The CDR3 DNA sequence: TGCAGCGTTGAATTCTCCACAGATACGCAGTATTTT.

This chain links TRBV2 with TRBJ2-3; D is possibly TRBD2 (6 bases). CDR1 is SNHLY and CDR2 is FYNNEI in the germline V gene. The germline V and J ends were trimmed by 6 bases and 0 bases, with 19 bases remaining between them. There are 17 residues in the CDR3. The CDR3: CASRDDGTLTSTDTQYF. The CDR3 coding sequence is TGTGCCAGCAGAGACGATGGGACTTTGACTAGCACAGATACGCAGTATTTT.

The table lists this clonotype with a few counts. The chain recombines TRBV29-1 with TRBJ1-5; tentative D call: TRBD1 (6 bases). From germline, CDR1 is SQVTM and CDR2 ANQGSEA. This CDR3 region has 13 residues. The CDR3 coding sequence is TGCAGTGCAGGGGAGTACGGCAATCAGCCCCAGCATTTT. Its translation is CSAGEYGNQPQHF.

This clonotype turned up a few times. V usage is TRBV5-5 and J usage is TRBJ2-5; 10 bases fit TRBD2. Germline CDR1 is SGHKS and CDR2 is YYEKEE (reference sequence). The V segment lost 4 bases and the J segment 8 bases; nucleotides outside the gene matches: 5. There are 13 residues in the CDR3. The CDR3: CASSGTSASTQYF. CDR3 nucleotides: TGTGCCAGCAGCGGGACTAGCGCTAGCACCCAGTACTTC.

This clonotype was observed at least ten times. The chain combines TRBV7-2 with TRBJ1-4; 8 nucleotides match TRBD1. Germline V gene data show CDR1 as SGHTA and CDR2 as FQGNSA. The CDR3 spans 14 residues. V lost 5 bases, J lost 6 bases, and 5 bases stayed unmatched. The CDR3 DNA reads as TGTGCCAGCAGCCTAGGACAGGGCTATGAAAAACTGTTTTTT. Translated: CASSLGQGYEKLFF.

The chain joins TRBV24-1 to TRBJ2-1; 9 bases line up with TRBD1. CDR1 is KGHDR, CDR2 SFDVKD, per germline. With 5 bases clipped from V and 6 bases from J, the junction kept 7 bases outside the gene matches. The CDR3 contains 15 residues. The CDR3 DNA reads as TGTGCCACCAGTGCCGGGACAGGGATAGGCAATGAGCAGTTCTTC. Translating it yields CATSAGTGIGNEQFF.

The CDR3, as DNA: TGCAGTGCCGGGGAAGGGGGTCTTCGGGACAATGAGCAGTTCTTC. Amino acids: CSAGEGGLRDNEQFF. The chain has TRBV20-1 and TRBJ2-1; a weak D match, TRBD1 (6 bases). The CDR3 covers 15 residues. Trimming removed 6 bases at V and 5 bases at J, with 20 bases between. Germline V lookup: CDR1 DFQATT, CDR2 SNEGSKA (reference sequence).

At least ten counts were recorded for this clonotype. The gene calls are TRBV12-3 or TRBV12-4 and TRBJ1-1, with 7 bases matching TRBD1. J was trimmed by 2 bases and V by 5 bases; bases with no gene match: 5. The CDR3 totals 14 residues. Here the CDR3 reads CASSGTAQNTEAFF. The CDR3 DNA sequence: TGTGCCAGCAGTGGGACAGCTCAAAACACTGAAGCTTTCTTT.

In this sample, this clonotype turned up many times. This sequence joins TRBV6-6 and TRBJ2-7, with D possibly called TRBD1 or TRBD2 (5 bases each). Trimming removed 2 bases from V and 1 base from J, with 9 bases in between. The CDR3 is 14 amino acids. Germline CDR1 MNHNY, CDR2 SVGAGI (reference sequence). CDR3 in amino acids: CASSYGGNSYEQYF. The CDR3 nucleotides are TGTGCCAGCAGTTACGGGGGTAATTCCTACGAGCAGTACTTC.

The sample holds many counts of this clonotype. This sequence joins TRBV6-2 or TRBV6-3 and TRBJ1-2, with D unresolved. Trimming removed 6 bases at V and 4 bases at J, with 15 bases between. Germline V gene sequence: CDR1 MNHEY, CDR2 SVGEGT. The CDR3 has 14 amino acids. The CDR3: CASRVTSDTYGYTF. CDR3 in DNA: TGTGCCAGCAGGGTAACCAGTGATACCTATGGCTACACCTTC.

This clonotype was seen many times. This CDR3 reads CASSLTPLDSSEAFF. CDR3 bases: TGTGCCAGCAGTTTAACGCCCCTCGACAGCAGTGAAGCTTTCTTT. The chain joins TRBV27 to TRBJ1-1, with D perhaps TRBD1 (5 bases). Trimming pared 2 bases from V and 7 bases from J, leaving 17 bases between. The CDR3 spans 15 residues. From germline, CDR1 is MNHEY and CDR2 SMNVEV (reference sequence).